A single sample is the source of the 17 T cell receptor beta chains below, sequenced in a study of CD8+CD57+ T cells in acquired aplastic anemia. Genomic DNA constituted the template upon which TCR beta VDJ and CDR3 profiling was performed. TCRdb ran MiXCR on the reads and lists one entry per CDR3 protein. This sample carries approximately 150,000 distinct CDR3 sequences, around half of them seen once, and the ten largest clones take 3% to 4%. An expansion of CD8+CD57+ cells by flow cytometry had been shown in patients chosen for sequencing. Sequenced material: sorted CD4+, CD8+, or CD8+CD57+ T cells (not recorded which) from PBMCs. The receptors come from a human donor with aplastic anemia.

This clonotype was detected ten times or more. Written as DNA, the CDR3 is TGTGCCAGCCCCCCCCCCCGACAGGGTTCCTACGAGCAGTACGTC. It yields the protein CASPPPRQGSYEQYV. The chain carries TRBV7-8 and TRBJ2-7, with 7 bases that match TRBD1. J gave up 1 base and V 8 bases, and 11 bases lay outside the gene matches. The CDR3 has 15 amino acids. Germline-derived CDR1 and CDR2 are SGHVS and FQNEAQ.

This clonotype was picked up many times. This chain links TRBV6-1 with TRBJ2-7; D ambiguous. CDR1 is MNHNS, CDR2 SASEGT, per germline. The V gene lost 5 bases and the J gene lost 4 bases, with 12 bases spanning the gap. The CDR3 has 13 residues. DNA of the CDR3: TGTGCCAGCAGTAGCCAGGACGGTTACGAGCAGTACGTC. It encodes CASSSQDGYEQYV.

A single count supports this clonotype. Being one base from a much bigger clone, this may be a read error. This chain uses TRBV24-1 with TRBJ1-5; 7 bases map to TRBD1. Per the germline V gene, CDR1 is KGHDR and CDR2 is SFDVKD. CDR3 length equals 14 residues. V shed 6 bases and J 6 bases; nucleotides not matched to a gene: 7. For the CDR3, the DNA is TGTGCCACCAGTCATGGGACAGTTGGTCAGCCCCAGCATTTT. Residues: CATSHGTVGQPQHF.

The chain employs TRBV29-1 and TRBJ2-5; 8 nucleotides align to TRBD1. Germline V gene data show CDR1 as SQVTM and CDR2 as ANQGSEA. The CDR3 has 17 amino acids. V shed 2 bases, J shed 1 base, and the junction held 12 bases outside the gene matches. DNA of the CDR3: TGCAGCGTTGAACACGAGCTGGACAGGGCCCTCCAAGAGACCCAGTACTTC. As protein: CSVEHELDRALQETQYF. Filled out from reference TRBV29-1 and TRBJ2-5, the complete variable domain reads SAVISQKPSRDICQRGTSLTIQCQVDSQVTMMFWYRQQPGQSLTLIATANQGSEATYESGFVIDKFPISRPNLTFSTLTVSNMSPEDSSIYLCSVEHELDRALQETQYFGPGTRLLVL.

At least ten counts were recorded for this clonotype. The J gene is TRBJ1-1, the V gene TRBV20-1; D not resolved. Germline V gene lookup returns CDR1 DFQATT and CDR2 SNEGSKA (reference sequence). The CDR3 runs to 13 residues. The V gene lost 3 bases and the J gene lost 3 bases, with 11 bases spanning the gap. CDR3 residues: CSASPRADTEAFF. CDR3 DNA sequence: TGCAGTGCTAGCCCAAGGGCGGACACTGAAGCTTTCTTT.

About this clonotype: A junction boundary mismatches the germline segment, possibly from a read error. The gene calls are TRBV19 and TRBJ1-4; a possible D gene is TRBD1 (6 bases). Per germline, CDR1 LNHDA and CDR2 SQIVND (reference sequence). The CDR3 sequence is 16 residues long. CDR3 region: CASRMMGAGTNEKLFF. The CDR3 DNA is TGTGCCAGTCGTATGATGGGGGCGGGGACTAATGAAAAACTGTTTTTT.

The rearrangement links TRBV20-1 to TRBJ1-5; 8 bases line up with TRBD1. Germline V lookup: CDR1 DFQATT, CDR2 SNEGSKA (reference sequence). The CDR3 loop spans 17 amino acids. After removal of 0 bases from V and 7 bases from J, the junction contained 14 bases not matched to a gene. The CDR3 DNA is TGCAGTGCTAGAGATATGGAGGGGACAGGTGAAATCCAGCCCCAGCATTTT. Amino acid sequence: CSARDMEGTGEIQPQHF.

J is TRBJ2-1 and V is TRBV10-1; D is uncertain. Trimming removed 3 bases from V and 8 bases from J, with 20 bases in between. CDR3 size: 16 residues. From germline, CDR1 is WNHNN and CDR2 SYGVQD (reference sequence). The CDR3 bases are TGCGCCAGCAGTGAATTACACGTTAGACCAAACTATGAGCAGTTCTTC. Protein sequence: CASSELHVRPNYEQFF.

The chain links TRBV24-1 to TRBJ2-5; TRBD1 agrees at 12 bases. CDR3 length equals 15 residues. In germline, CDR1 is KGHDR, CDR2 SFDVKD. V lost 4 bases, J lost 5 bases, and 4 bases stayed unmatched. The CDR3 bases are TGTGCCACCAGTGACGGGACAGGGGGCAGGGAGACCCAGTACTTC. Protein: CATSDGTGGRETQYF.

This chain uses TRBV7-9 with TRBJ2-7, with D possibly being TRBD1 (6 bases). Per the germline V gene, CDR1 is SEHNR and CDR2 is FQNEAQ (reference sequence). Between the trimmed V and J ends, which lost 5 bases and 3 bases, there was a span of 14 bases. The CDR3 totals 14 residues. CDR3 residues: CASSAQDRHYEQYF. The CDR3, as DNA: TGTGCCAGCAGCGCCCAGGACAGACACTACGAGCAGTACTTC.

This clonotype came up many times. V usage is TRBV10-3 and J usage is TRBJ2-2; possibly TRBD2 for D (6 bases). The CDR3 covers 14 residues. V was trimmed by 7 bases and J by 4 bases, leaving 13 bases between them. The V gene's germline CDR1 is ENHRY and CDR2 SYGVKD. This CDR3 is CAINGGVGTGELFF. The CDR3 coding sequence is TGTGCCATCAACGGAGGGGTGGGCACCGGGGAGCTGTTTTTT.

This clonotype was observed a few times. This sequence joins TRBV10-3 and TRBJ2-5; no definite D call. The CDR3 is made up of 13 amino acids. CDR1 is ENHRY and CDR2 is SYGVKD in the germline V gene. Trimming pared 2 bases from V and 9 bases from J, leaving 13 bases between. The DNA for the CDR3 is TGTGCCATCAGTGAGGACACTTATCAGCCCCAGTACTTC. This encodes CAISEDTYQPQYF.

The chain is built from TRBV13 and TRBJ1-1; 8 bases agree with TRBD1. J gave up 6 bases and V 2 bases, and 2 bases lay outside the gene matches. In germline, CDR1 is PRHDT, CDR2 FYEKMQ (reference sequence). The CDR3 is 13 residues long. The CDR3 is CASSLPGGAEAFF. CDR3 coding DNA: TGTGCCAGCAGCTTACCAGGGGGCGCTGAAGCTTTCTTT.

The chain carries TRBV11-1 and TRBJ1-3, with no clear D. Trimming removed 5 bases from V and 1 base from J, with 21 bases in between. Germline V CDR1 and CDR2: SGHAT, FQDESV (reference sequence). This CDR3 contains 18 residues. The CDR3 protein is CASSPPGPNLLSGNTIYF. CDR3 coding DNA: TGTGCCAGCAGCCCCCCCGGGCCTAACTTACTTTCTGGAAACACCATATATTTT.

This clonotype was counted ten times or more. The junction departs from germline at one end; a sequencing error may be responsible. The chain uses TRBV7-7 and TRBJ1-2; the D is unclear. The CDR3 has 14 residues. In germline, CDR1 is SSHAT, CDR2 FNYEAQ (reference sequence). CDR3 in amino acids: CASSSTGKKYGYTF. In nucleotides, the CDR3 is TGTGCTAGCAGCTCAACCGGGAAGAAGTATGGCTACACCTTC. Complete variable domain (other parts from reference TRBV7-7 and TRBJ1-2): GAGVSQSPRYKVTKRGQDVTLRCDPISSHATLYWYQQALGQGPEFLTYFNYEAQPDKSGLPSDRFSAERPEGSISTLTIQRTEQRDSAMYRCASSSTGKKYGYTFGSGTRLTVV.

Written as DNA, the CDR3 is TGTGCCAGCAGTGAATCCGGGGAGCTGTTTTTT. This sequence encodes CASSESGELFF. The rearrangement joins TRBV2 to TRBJ2-2; no clear D. Trimming left V 2 bases short and J 6 bases short, with 1 base between. CDR3 length: 11 residues. Germline CDR1 and CDR2: SNHLY and FYNNEI.

The J gene is TRBJ1-6, the V gene TRBV7-3; D unclear. This CDR3 region has 16 residues. Per the germline V gene, CDR1 is SGHTA and CDR2 is FQGTGA. Between the trimmed V and J ends, which lost 1 base and 11 bases, there was a span of 18 bases. CDR3 protein: CASSLKSSDLGPPLHF. For the CDR3, the DNA is TGTGCCAGCAGCTTAAAATCGTCGGACTTAGGTCCACCCCTCCACTTT.